Below, 18 T cell receptor beta chains from the same sample are listed, as sequenced in a study of T cells in Graves' hyperthyroidism and ophthalmopathy. RNA transcripts gave rise to amplified TCR beta CDR3 regions. A first-round RT-PCR of the TCR CDR3 used the HTBI primer set. TCRdb ran MiXCR on the multiplex PCR reads and lists one entry per CDR3 protein. The table includes 300,000 to 400,000 distinct CDR3 sequences, about 15% detected once. The sequenced material came from blood. These receptors originate from a woman aged 60-75 years with Graves' hyperthyroidism.

This clonotype was recorded many times. The V gene is TRBV5-1, the J gene TRBJ2-3, with TRBD2 matching 7 bases. The CDR3 totals 16 residues. Germline V gives CDR1 SGHRS, CDR2 YFSETQ. With V trimmed by 1 base and J by 0 bases, 5 bases remained unmatched. The CDR3 is CASSLLASGSTDTQYF. For the CDR3, the DNA is TGCGCCAGCAGCTTGTTGGCTAGCGGTAGCACAGATACGCAGTATTTT.

This clonotype has ten or more counts. The chain carries TRBV2 and TRBJ2-6; unclear D gene. The length of the CDR3 is 15 residues. V was cut by 6 bases and J by 0 bases, with 9 bases left in between. From germline, CDR1 is SNHLY and CDR2 FYNNEI. Here the CDR3 reads CASSAQSSGANVLTF. CDR3 in DNA: TGTGCCAGCAGCGCACAGAGCTCTGGGGCCAACGTCCTGACTTTC. The variable domain in full, with the rest retrieved from reference TRBV2 and TRBJ2-6, is EPEVTQTPSHQVTQMGQEVILRCVPISNHLYFYWYRQILGQKVEFLVSFYNNEISEKSEIFDDQFSVERPDGSNFTLKIRSTKLEDSAMYFCASSAQSSGANVLTFGAGSRLTVL.

Many counts were recorded for this clonotype. The rearrangement links TRBV29-1 to TRBJ2-5, with a possible D match to TRBD1 (6 bases). Trimming shortened V by 6 bases and J by 1 base, and 15 bases separated the two germline ends. The germline V gene has CDR1 SQVTM and CDR2 ANQGSEA. There are 14 residues in the CDR3. This CDR3 reads CSVDPGQGQETQYF. DNA for the CDR3: TGCAGCGTGGATCCGGGACAAGGCCAAGAGACCCAGTACTTC.

The table lists this clonotype with many counts. This chain joins TRBV6-2 or TRBV6-3 and TRBJ1-2, with 11 bases fitting TRBD1. Germline V gives CDR1 MNHEY, CDR2 SVGEGT. This CDR3 contains 15 residues. J lost 9 bases, V lost 6 bases, and 12 bases had no gene match. The CDR3 DNA follows: TGTGCCAGCAGATCCGGACAGGGGGCGCAGGAACGCTACACCTTC. Amino acid sequence: CASRSGQGAQERYTF.

This clonotype was found many times. The J gene is TRBJ2-1, the V gene TRBV20-1; 7 bases are a match to TRBD2. The CDR3 is 17 amino acids. Germline-derived CDR1 and CDR2 are DFQATT and SNEGSKA (reference sequence). Trimming at V came to 3 bases and at J to 2 bases, leaving 13 bases not matched to a gene. The CDR3 nucleotides are TGCAGTGCTAGCGGGGCTACTAGCGACTCGACCTACAATGAGCAGTTCTTC. Protein sequence: CSASGATSDSTYNEQFF.

At least ten counts were recorded for this clonotype. This sequence joins TRBV27 and TRBJ2-1; D remains unclear. The CDR3 length is 16 residues. The V gene's germline CDR1 is MNHEY and CDR2 SMNVEV (reference sequence). V lost 2 bases and J lost 6, with 17 bases in between. The CDR3 is CASSLTVSILANEQFF. In DNA form, the CDR3 reads TGTGCCAGCAGTTTAACAGTATCAATCTTGGCCAATGAGCAGTTCTTC.

This clonotype was seen many times. The gene calls are TRBV11-1 and TRBJ1-2; no clear D gene. The CDR3 contains 11 residues. Germline V gene lookup returns CDR1 SGHAT and CDR2 FQDESV (reference sequence). V was shortened by 5 bases and J by 6 bases, with 7 bases between the two germline ends. The CDR3 protein is CASSAGNGYTF. The CDR3 DNA reads as TGTGCCAGCAGCGCGGGGAATGGCTACACCTTC.

This rearrangement joins TRBV20-1 to TRBJ2-1, with 7 bases aligning to TRBD2. This CDR3 region has 12 residues. Germline CDR1 is DFQATT and CDR2 is SNEGSKA (reference sequence). V shed 7 bases, J shed 10 bases, and the junction held 10 bases outside the gene matches. CDR3 region: CSVDGRREEQFF. CDR3 bases: TGCAGTGTAGACGGGAGGCGAGAGGAGCAGTTCTTC.

This clonotype was detected only a few times. The J gene is TRBJ2-3, the V gene TRBV7-9, with D perhaps assigned TRBD1 or TRBD2 (5 bases each). Between the trimmed V and J ends, which lost 5 bases and 4 bases, there was a span of 16 bases. The CDR3 is made up of 15 amino acids. Germline V gives CDR1 SEHNR, CDR2 FQNEAQ (reference sequence). DNA for the CDR3: TGTGCCAGCAGCCAAACGGGGTTAGGGGCAGATACGCAGTATTTT. It encodes CASSQTGLGADTQYF.

V gene TRBV5-1 combines with J gene TRBJ2-5; a weak D match, TRBD1 (5 bases). The germline CDR1 and CDR2 sequences are SGHRS and YFSETQ. The CDR3 is 14 residues long. Trimming took off 0 bases at V and 5 bases at J, with 11 bases between the two ends. The CDR3 loop reads CASSLGTGSETQYF. The CDR3 DNA reads as TGCGCCAGCAGCTTGGGAACAGGTTCGGAGACCCAGTACTTC.

The CDR3 here is CASRGTAPATDTQYF. DNA of the CDR3: TGTGCCAGCAGGGGGACTGCCCCGGCCACAGATACGCAGTATTTT. The V gene is TRBV6-4, the J gene TRBJ2-3; possible D gene TRBD2, 6 bases. This CDR3 contains 15 residues. V dropped 6 bases and J dropped 2 bases, with 15 bases sitting between them. From germline, CDR1 is MRHNA and CDR2 SNTAGT.

This clonotype was observed a handful of times. A much larger clone is a single base away; this may be a read error. The chain combines TRBV11-2 with TRBJ2-1, with D possibly TRBD1 on 5 matching bases. The CDR3 is 13 amino acids. The germline V gene has CDR1 SGHAT and CDR2 FQNNGV. The CDR3 protein is CASSLQLDNVQFF. The CDR3 nucleotides are TGTGCCAGCAGCTTACAATTGGACAATGTGCAGTTCTTC.

This clonotype turned up a few times. This chain connects TRBV19 to TRBJ1-6; TRBD1 agrees at 11 bases. This CDR3 spans 13 amino acids. The trim removed 8 bases at V and 8 bases at J, leaving 2 bases unmatched. Germline V CDR1 and CDR2: LNHDA, SQIVND (reference sequence). CDR3 region: CASAGQGDSPLHF. The CDR3 DNA reads as TGTGCCAGTGCGGGACAGGGGGATTCACCCCTCCACTTT.

The chain joins TRBV2 to TRBJ2-3; TRBD1 agrees at 8 bases. The V segment lost 6 bases and the J segment 1 base; nucleotides outside the gene matches: 6. The CDR3 length is 15 residues. The germline gives CDR1 SNHLY, CDR2 FYNNEI. CDR3 sequence (DNA): TGTGCCAGCAGCCAGGGGGCGAGTCGCACAGATACGCAGTATTTT. Translating it yields CASSQGASRTDTQYF. Filled out from reference TRBV2 and TRBJ2-3, the complete variable domain reads EPEVTQTPSHQVTQMGQEVILRCVPISNHLYFYWYRQILGQKVEFLVSFYNNEISEKSEIFDDQFSVERPDGSNFTLKIRSTKLEDSAMYFCASSQGASRTDTQYFGPGTRLTVL.

This clonotype has a count of ten or more. The rearrangement uses TRBV7-9 and TRBJ2-5, with 11 positions matching TRBD2. V gave up 8 bases and J gave up 1 base; unmatched junction bases: 15. Germline CDR1 reads SEHNR; CDR2 reads FQNEAQ (reference sequence). The CDR3 runs to 18 residues. Written as DNA, the CDR3 is TGTGCCAGCTTTGAGGGGATCCAGACTAGCGGGGCCCAAGAGACCCAGTACTTC. Protein product: CASFEGIQTSGAQETQYF.

There are many counts of this clonotype. The genes are TRBV20-1 and TRBJ2-1; D is uncertain. The CDR3 extends over 13 amino acids. Trimming removed 1 base at V and 2 bases at J, with 6 bases between. Germline values: CDR1 DFQATT, CDR2 SNEGSKA (reference sequence). The CDR3 here is CSARGPPYNEQFF. The CDR3, as DNA: TGCAGTGCTAGAGGCCCGCCCTACAATGAGCAGTTCTTC.

This clonotype was counted many times. The V gene is TRBV2, the J gene TRBJ1-5; D uncertain. The CDR3 spans 13 residues. Trimming took off 6 bases at V and 1 base at J, with 7 bases between the two ends. Germline V lookup: CDR1 SNHLY, CDR2 FYNNEI. The CDR3 coding sequence is TGTGCCAGCAGGGAGGTCAGCAATCAGCCCCAGCATTTT. Protein product: CASREVSNQPQHF.

The rearrangement joins TRBV19 to TRBJ1-1, with D perhaps TRBD1 (6 bases). In germline, CDR1 is LNHDA, CDR2 SQIVND (reference sequence). Trimming removed 3 bases from V and 0 bases from J, with 14 bases in between. This CDR3 is built from 16 residues. The CDR3 sequence is CASSIGMDRLNTEAFF. For the CDR3, the DNA is TGTGCCAGTAGTATCGGTATGGACAGATTGAACACTGAAGCTTTCTTT. Full variable domain (rest looked up from reference TRBV19 and TRBJ1-1): DGGITQSPKYLFRKEGQNVTLSCEQNLNHDAMYWYRQDPGQGLRLIYYSQIVNDFQKGDIAEGYSVSREKKESFPLTVTSAQKNPTAFYLCASSIGMDRLNTEAFFGQGTRLTVV.